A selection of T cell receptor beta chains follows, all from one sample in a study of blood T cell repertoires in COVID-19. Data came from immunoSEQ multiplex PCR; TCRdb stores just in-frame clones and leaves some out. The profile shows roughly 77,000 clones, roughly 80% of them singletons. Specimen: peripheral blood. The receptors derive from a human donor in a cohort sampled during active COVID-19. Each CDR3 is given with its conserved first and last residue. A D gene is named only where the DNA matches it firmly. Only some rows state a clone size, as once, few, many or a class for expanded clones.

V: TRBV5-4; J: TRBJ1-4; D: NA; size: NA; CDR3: CASSETVNEKLFF; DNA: TGTGCCAGCAGCGAAACAGTGAATGAAAAACTGTTTTTT
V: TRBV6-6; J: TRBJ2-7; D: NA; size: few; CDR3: CASSTDYEQYF; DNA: TGTGCCAGCAGTACAGACTACGAGCAGTACTTC
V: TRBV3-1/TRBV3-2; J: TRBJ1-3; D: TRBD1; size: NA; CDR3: CASSHRAGGRNTIYF; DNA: TGTGCCAGCAGCCACAGGGCAGGGGGCAGGAACACCATATATTTT
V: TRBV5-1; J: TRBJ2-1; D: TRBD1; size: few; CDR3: CASSLPTGGNEQFF; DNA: TGCGCCAGCAGCTTACCTACAGGGGGTAATGAGCAGTTCTTC
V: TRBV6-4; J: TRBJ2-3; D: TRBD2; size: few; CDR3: CASSDSSGGTDTQYF; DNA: TGTGCCAGCAGTGACTCTAGCGGGGGCACAGATACGCAGTATTTT
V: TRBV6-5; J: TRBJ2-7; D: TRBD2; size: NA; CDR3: CASSYTTSGGYEQYF; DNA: TGTGCCAGCAGTTATACAACTAGCGGGGGCTACGAGCAGTACTTC
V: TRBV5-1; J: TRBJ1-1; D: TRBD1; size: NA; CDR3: CASSWGQGGRGTEAFF; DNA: TGCGCCAGCAGCTGGGGACAGGGTGGGAGAGGAACTGAAGCTTTCTTT
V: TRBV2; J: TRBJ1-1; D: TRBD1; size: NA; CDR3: CASSWDRVGNTEAFF; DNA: TGTGCCAGCAGTTGGGACAGGGTAGGGAACACTGAAGCTTTCTTT
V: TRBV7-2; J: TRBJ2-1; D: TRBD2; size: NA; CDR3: CASSLAPPLAGGFSYNEQFF; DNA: TGTGCCAGCAGCTTAGCCCCCCCACTAGCGGGGGGTTTCTCCTACAATGAGCAGTTCTTC
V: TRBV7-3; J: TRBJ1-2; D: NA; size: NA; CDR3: CASSLGQNYGYTF; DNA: TGTGCCAGCAGCTTAGGGCAGAACTATGGCTACACCTTC
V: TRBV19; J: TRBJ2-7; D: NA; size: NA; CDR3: CASSNQDSSYEQYF; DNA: TGTGCCAGTAGTAACCAGGACTCGTCCTACGAGCAGTACTTC
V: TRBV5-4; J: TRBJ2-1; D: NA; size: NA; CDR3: CASSLDRYNNEQFF; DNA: TGTGCCAGCAGCTTGGACAGGTATAACAATGAGCAGTTCTTC
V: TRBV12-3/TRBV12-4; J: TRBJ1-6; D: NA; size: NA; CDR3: CASSLREGSPLHF; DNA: TGTGCCAGCAGTTTAAGAGAGGGTTCACCCCTCCACTTT
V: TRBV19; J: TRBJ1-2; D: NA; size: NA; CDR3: CASSMGGTANYGYTF; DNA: TGTGCCAGTAGTATGGGGGGGACGGCGAACTATGGCTACACCTTC
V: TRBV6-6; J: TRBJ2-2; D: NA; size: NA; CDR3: CASSFREEETGELFF; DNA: TGTGCCAGCAGTTTCAGGGAAGAGGAAACCGGGGAGCTGTTTTTT
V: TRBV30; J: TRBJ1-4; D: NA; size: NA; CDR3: CAWSGELNEKLFF; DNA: TGTGCCTGGAGTGGGGAGCTTAATGAAAAACTGTTTTTT
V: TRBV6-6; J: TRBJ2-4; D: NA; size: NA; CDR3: CASSYGSLDIQYF; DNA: TGTGCCAGCAGTTACGGTAGTTTAGACATTCAGTACTTC
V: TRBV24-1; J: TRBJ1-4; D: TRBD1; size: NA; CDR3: CATSDSRTGNEKLFF; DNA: TGTGCCACCAGTGATTCTAGGACAGGGAATGAAAAACTGTTTTTT